This record covers a single TCR beta chain. The plating included 200,000 irradiated, violet-dye-labeled stimulator cells together with 200,000 CFSE-labeled responder cells. Sorted after the reaction were proliferating CFSE-low CD3+CD4+ and CD3+CD8+ responders. This sample is part of a study of graft-versus-host responses after intestinal transplantation. Some clones are missing from TCRdb's copy, which holds only in-frame ones; the method was immunoSEQ multiplex PCR. Of 10,000 to 15,000 clones in the sample, 30% were seen once. V trimming: 6 bases; J trimming: 4 bases; junction bases outside the gene matches: 11. The CDR3 spans 17 residues. Germline V lookup: CDR1 SQVTM, CDR2 ANQGSEA. Study results and limitations: GvH clones were found in recipient marrow; some appeared first in ileum or blood.

This receptor was identified in a human patient who received an intestinal transplant. The rearrangement links TRBV29-1 to TRBJ2-5; 16 nucleotides agree with TRBD2. The specimen was alloreactive CD8+ T cells from a mixed lymphocyte reaction culture, collected before intestinal transplant. This sample's subset: CFSE-low proliferating T cells sorted from roughly six-day pre-transplant mixed lymphocyte reaction (GvH or HvG direction). This chain's CDR3 is CSVDGTSGRAPGETQYF. CDR3 coding DNA: TGCAGCGTAGACGGGACTAGCGGGAGGGCCCCAGGAGAGACCCAGTACTTC. Based on the CDR3 plus reference TRBV29-1 and TRBJ2-5, the full variable domain is SAVISQKPSRDICQRGTSLTIQCQVDSQVTMMFWYRQQPGQSLTLIATANQGSEATYESGFVIDKFPISRPNLTFSTLTVSNMSPEDSSIYLCSVDGTSGRAPGETQYFGPGTRLLVL.